The TCR beta chain under discussion was sequenced for a study of T cell responses to AZD1222 COVID-19 vaccine. Findings and limits, study-wide: Among the donors, most were white British and more were female, and clonal diversity was possibly underestimated. Reports say nearly half of spike-specific TCRs go after unmutated variant regions. Spike-specific TCR breadth rose after two AZD1222 doses, and depth rose as well. There were vaccine-associated CD4 TCRs across spike, dominant at 160-218 and 743-854.

The assay was immunoSEQ multiplex PCR, and TCRdb's table has in-frame clones only and misses some. Among under 150,000 clones, about 90% were seen once, and the ten largest hold around 1.6%. Trimming left V 4 bases short and J 0 bases short, with 7 bases between. Germline CDR1 is SGHTA and CDR2 is FQGTGA. The CDR3 sequence is 14 residues long. Worth noting for this clone: Its specificity is not known.

The sample here was peripheral blood, taken 28 days after the second AZD1222 dose. The clonotype originates from an adult who received the AZD1222 COVID-19 vaccine. The V call is TRBV7-3, the J call TRBJ1-5; D is undetermined. As DNA, the CDR3 is TGTGCCAGCAGCTCAGTGCATAGCAATCAGCCCCAGCATTTT. It is translated as CASSSVHSNQPQHF.